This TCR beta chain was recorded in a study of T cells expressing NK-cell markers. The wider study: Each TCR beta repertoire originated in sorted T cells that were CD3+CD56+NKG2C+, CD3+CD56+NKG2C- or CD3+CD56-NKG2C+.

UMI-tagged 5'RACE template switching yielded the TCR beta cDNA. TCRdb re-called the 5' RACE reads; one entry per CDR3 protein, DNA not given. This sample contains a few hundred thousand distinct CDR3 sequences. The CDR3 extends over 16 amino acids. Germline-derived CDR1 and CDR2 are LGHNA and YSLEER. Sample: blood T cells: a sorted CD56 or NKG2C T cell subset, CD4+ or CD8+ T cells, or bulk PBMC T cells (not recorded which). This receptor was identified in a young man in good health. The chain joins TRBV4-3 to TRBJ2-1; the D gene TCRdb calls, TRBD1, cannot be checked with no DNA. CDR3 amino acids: CASSQVVRGLGNEQFF.